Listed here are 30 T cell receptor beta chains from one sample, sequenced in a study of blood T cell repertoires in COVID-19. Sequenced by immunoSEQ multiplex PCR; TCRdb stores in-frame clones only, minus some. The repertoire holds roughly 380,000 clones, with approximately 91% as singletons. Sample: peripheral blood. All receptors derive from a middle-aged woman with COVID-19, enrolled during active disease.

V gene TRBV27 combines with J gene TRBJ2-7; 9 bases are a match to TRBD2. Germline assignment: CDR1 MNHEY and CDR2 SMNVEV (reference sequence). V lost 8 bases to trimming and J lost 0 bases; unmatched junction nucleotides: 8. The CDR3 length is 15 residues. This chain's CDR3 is CASSSSGESSYEQYF. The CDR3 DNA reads TGTGCCAGCTCTTCTAGCGGGGAAAGCTCCTACGAGCAGTACTTC.

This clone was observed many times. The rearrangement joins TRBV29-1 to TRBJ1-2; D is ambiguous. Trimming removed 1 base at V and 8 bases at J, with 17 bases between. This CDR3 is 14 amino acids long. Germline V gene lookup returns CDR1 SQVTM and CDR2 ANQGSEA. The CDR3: CSVEGGPTAGGYTF. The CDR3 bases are TGCAGCGTTGAAGGTGGTCCCACCGCGGGGGGCTACACCTTC. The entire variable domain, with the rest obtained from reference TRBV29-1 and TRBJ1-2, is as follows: SAVISQKPSRDICQRGTSLTIQCQVDSQVTMMFWYRQQPGQSLTLIATANQGSEATYESGFVIDKFPISRPNLTFSTLTVSNMSPEDSSIYLCSVEGGPTAGGYTFGSGTRLTVV.

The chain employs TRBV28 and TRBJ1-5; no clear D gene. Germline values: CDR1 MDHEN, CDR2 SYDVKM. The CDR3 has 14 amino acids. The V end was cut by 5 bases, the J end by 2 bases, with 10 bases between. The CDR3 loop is CASSQSGGNQPQHF. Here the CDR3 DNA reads TGTGCCAGCAGTCAATCTGGAGGCAATCAGCCCCAGCATTTT.

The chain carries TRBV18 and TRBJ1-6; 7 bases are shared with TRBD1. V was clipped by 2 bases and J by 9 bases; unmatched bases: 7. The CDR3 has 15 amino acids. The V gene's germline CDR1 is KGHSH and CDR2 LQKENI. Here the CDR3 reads CASSPALTGVSPLHF. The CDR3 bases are TGTGCCAGCTCACCAGCCCTCACAGGGGTTTCACCCCTCCACTTT.

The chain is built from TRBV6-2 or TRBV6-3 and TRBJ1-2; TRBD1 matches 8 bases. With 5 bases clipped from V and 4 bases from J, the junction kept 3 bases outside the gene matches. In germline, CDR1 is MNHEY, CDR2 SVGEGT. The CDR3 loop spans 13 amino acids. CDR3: CASSEDRVYGYTF. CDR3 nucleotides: TGTGCCAGCAGTGAGGACAGGGTCTATGGCTACACCTTC.

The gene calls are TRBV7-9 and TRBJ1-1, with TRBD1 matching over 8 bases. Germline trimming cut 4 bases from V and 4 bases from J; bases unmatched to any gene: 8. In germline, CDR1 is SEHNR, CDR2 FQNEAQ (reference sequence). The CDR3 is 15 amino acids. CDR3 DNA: TGTGCCAGCAGCTCAGGACAGGGATGGAGCACTGAAGCTTTCTTT. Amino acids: CASSSGQGWSTEAFF.

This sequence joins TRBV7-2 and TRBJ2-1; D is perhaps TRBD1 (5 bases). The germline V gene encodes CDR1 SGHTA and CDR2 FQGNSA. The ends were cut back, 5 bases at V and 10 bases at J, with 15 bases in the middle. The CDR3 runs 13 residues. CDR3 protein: CASSRDRIREQFF. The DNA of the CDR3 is TGTGCCAGCAGCCGAGACAGAATACGAGAGCAGTTCTTC.

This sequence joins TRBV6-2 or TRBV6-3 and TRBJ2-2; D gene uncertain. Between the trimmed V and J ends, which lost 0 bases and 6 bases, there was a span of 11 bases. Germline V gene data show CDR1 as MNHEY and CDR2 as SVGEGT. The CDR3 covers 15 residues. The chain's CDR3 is CASSYSSIGAGELFF. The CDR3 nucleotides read TGTGCCAGCAGTTACTCGTCTATCGGAGCCGGGGAGCTGTTTTTT.

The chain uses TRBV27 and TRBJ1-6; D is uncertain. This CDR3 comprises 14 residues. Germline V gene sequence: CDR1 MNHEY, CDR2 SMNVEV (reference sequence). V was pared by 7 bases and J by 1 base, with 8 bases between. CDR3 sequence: CASKPGSYNSPLHF. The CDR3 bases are TGTGCCAGCAAACCGGGGTCCTATAATTCACCCCTCCACTTT.

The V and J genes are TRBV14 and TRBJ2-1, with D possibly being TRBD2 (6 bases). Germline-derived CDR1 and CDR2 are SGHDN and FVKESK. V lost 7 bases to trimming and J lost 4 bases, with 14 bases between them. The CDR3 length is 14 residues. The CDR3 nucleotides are TGTGCCAGCAAGGAGGGGAGCGTTTACAATGAGCAGTTCTTC. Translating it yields CASKEGSVYNEQFF.

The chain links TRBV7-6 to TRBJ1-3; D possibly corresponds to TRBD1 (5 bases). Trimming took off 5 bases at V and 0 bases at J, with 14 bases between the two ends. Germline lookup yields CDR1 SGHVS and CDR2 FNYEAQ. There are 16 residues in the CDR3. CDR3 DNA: TGTGCCAGCAGCCGGAGGGGATCGAGCTCTGGAAACACCATATATTTT. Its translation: CASSRRGSSSGNTIYF.

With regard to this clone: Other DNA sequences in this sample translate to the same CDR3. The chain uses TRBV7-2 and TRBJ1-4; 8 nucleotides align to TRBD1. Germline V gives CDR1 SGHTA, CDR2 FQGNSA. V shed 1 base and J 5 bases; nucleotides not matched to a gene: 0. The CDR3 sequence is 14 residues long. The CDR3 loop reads CASSLGQGNEKLFF. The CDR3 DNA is TGTGCCAGCAGCTTAGGACAGGGGAATGAAAAACTGTTTTTT. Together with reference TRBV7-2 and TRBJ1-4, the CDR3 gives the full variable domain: GAGVSQSPSNKVTEKGKDVELRCDPISGHTALYWYRQSLGQGLEFLIYFQGNSAPDKSGLPSDRFSAERTGGSVSTLTIQRTQQEDSAVYLCASSLGQGNEKLFFGSGTQLSVL.

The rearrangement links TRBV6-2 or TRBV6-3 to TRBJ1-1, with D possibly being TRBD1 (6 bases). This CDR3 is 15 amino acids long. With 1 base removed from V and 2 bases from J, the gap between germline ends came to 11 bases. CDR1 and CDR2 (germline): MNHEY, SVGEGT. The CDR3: CASSYFQGRNTEAFF. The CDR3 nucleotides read TGTGCCAGCAGTTACTTCCAGGGGCGAAACACTGAAGCTTTCTTT.

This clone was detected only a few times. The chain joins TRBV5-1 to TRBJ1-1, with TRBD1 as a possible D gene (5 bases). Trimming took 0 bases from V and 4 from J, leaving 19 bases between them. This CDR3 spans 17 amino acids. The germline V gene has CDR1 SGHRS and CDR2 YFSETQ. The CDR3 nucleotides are TGCGCCAGCAGCTTGGGTGGGCAGGTGGGGCGGGGCACTGAAGCTTTCTTT. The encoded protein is CASSLGGQVGRGTEAFF.

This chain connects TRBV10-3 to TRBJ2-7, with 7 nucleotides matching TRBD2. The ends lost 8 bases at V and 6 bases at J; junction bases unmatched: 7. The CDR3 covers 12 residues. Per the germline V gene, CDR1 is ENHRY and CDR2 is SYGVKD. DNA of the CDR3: TGTGCCATCGGGGAGACTAGCCCCGAGCAGTACTTC. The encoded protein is CAIGETSPEQYF.

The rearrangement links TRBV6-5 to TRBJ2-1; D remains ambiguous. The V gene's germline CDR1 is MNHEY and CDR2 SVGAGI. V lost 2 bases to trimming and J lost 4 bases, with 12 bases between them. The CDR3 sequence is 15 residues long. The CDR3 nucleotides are TGTGCCAGCAGTTACGATACAGAAATTTACAATGAGCAGTTCTTC. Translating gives CASSYDTEIYNEQFF.

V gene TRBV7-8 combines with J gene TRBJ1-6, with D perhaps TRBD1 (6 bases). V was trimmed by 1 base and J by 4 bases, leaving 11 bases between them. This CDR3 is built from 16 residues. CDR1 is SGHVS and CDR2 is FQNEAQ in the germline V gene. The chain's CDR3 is CASSLEDSRYNSPLHF. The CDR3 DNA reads TGTGCCAGCAGCTTAGAGGACAGCCGATATAATTCACCCCTCCACTTT.

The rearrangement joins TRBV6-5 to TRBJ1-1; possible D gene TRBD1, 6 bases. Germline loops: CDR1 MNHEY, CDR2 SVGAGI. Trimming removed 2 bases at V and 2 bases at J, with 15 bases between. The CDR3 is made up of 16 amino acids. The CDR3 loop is CASSYAATGGNTEAFF. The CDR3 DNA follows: TGTGCCAGCAGTTACGCCGCGACAGGAGGAAACACTGAAGCTTTCTTT.

As DNA, the CDR3 is TGTGCCAGCAGCGTAGACCCCCAGGGAGGACAGGGGGCACATGGCTACACCTTC. Its protein product is CASSVDPQGGQGAHGYTF. V is TRBV9 and J is TRBJ1-2; 11 positions agree with TRBD1. After removal of 0 bases from V and 6 bases from J, the junction contained 13 bases not matched to a gene. This CDR3 is built from 18 residues. Germline V gene sequence: CDR1 SGDLS, CDR2 YYNGEE.

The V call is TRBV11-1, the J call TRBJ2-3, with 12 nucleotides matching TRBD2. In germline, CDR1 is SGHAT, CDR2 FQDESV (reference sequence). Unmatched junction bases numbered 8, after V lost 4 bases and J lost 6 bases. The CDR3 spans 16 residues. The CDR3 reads CASSSRLAGESDTQYF. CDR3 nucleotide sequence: TGTGCCAGCAGCTCCCGACTAGCGGGAGAATCTGATACGCAGTATTTT.

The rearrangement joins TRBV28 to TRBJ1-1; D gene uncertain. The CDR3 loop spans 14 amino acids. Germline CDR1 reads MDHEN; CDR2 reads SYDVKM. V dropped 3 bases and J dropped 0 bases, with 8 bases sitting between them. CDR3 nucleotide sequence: TGTGCCAGCAGTTTGGGCAGCATGAACACTGAAGCTTTCTTT. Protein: CASSLGSMNTEAFF.

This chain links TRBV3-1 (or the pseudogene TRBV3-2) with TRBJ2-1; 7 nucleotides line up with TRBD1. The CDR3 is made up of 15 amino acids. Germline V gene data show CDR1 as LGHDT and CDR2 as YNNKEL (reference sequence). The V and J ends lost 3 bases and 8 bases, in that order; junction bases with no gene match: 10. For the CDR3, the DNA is TGTGCCAGCAGCCACTACAAGGGGGCGCGGGATGAGCAGTTCTTC. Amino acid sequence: CASSHYKGARDEQFF.

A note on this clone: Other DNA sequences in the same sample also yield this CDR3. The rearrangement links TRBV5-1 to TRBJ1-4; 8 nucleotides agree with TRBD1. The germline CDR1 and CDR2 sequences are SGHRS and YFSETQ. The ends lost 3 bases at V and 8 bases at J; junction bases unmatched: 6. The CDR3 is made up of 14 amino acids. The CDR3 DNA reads TGCGCCAGCAGCTCGACAGGGGTTGGCGAAAAACTGTTTTTT. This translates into CASSSTGVGEKLFF.

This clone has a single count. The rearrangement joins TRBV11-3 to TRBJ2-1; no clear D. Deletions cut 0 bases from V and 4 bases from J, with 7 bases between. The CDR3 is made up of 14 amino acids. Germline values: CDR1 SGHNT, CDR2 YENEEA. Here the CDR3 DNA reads TGTGCCAGCAGCTTAGACCCGGGTTACAATGAGCAGTTCTTC. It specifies CASSLDPGYNEQFF.

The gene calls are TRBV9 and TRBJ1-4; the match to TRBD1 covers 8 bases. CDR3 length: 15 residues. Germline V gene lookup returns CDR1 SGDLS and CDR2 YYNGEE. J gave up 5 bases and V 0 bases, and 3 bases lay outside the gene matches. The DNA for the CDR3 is TGTGCCAGCAGCGTAGGGTCAGGGGGCAATGAAAAACTGTTTTTT. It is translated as CASSVGSGGNEKLFF.

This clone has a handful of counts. The CDR3 sequence is CSVGVGHLNTEAFF. As DNA, the CDR3 is TGCAGCGTTGGGGTGGGACATTTGAACACTGAAGCTTTCTTT. The J gene is TRBJ1-1, the V gene TRBV29-1, with D perhaps TRBD1 (6 bases). Germline V lookup: CDR1 SQVTM, CDR2 ANQGSEA. The CDR3 has 14 amino acids. Trimming removed 4 bases at V and 0 bases at J, with 12 bases between.

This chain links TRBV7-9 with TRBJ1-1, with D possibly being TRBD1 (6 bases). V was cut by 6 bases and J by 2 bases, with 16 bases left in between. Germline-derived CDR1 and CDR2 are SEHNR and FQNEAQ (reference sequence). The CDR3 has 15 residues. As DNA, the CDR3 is TGTGCCAGCAGAGAAAATTCGGGGACAAACACTGAAGCTTTCTTT. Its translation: CASRENSGTNTEAFF.

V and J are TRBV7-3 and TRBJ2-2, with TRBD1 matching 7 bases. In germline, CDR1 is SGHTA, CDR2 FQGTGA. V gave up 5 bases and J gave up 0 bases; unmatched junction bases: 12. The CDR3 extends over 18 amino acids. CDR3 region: CASSPGGTGEANTGELFF. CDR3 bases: TGTGCCAGCAGCCCAGGAGGCACAGGGGAAGCGAACACCGGGGAGCTGTTTTTT.

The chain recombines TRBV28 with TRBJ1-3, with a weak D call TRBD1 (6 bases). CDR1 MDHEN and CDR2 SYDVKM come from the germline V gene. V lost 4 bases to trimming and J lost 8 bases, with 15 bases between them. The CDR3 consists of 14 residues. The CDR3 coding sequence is TGTGCCAGCAGTTCGAATGACAGGATGGACACCATATATTTT. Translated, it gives CASSSNDRMDTIYF.

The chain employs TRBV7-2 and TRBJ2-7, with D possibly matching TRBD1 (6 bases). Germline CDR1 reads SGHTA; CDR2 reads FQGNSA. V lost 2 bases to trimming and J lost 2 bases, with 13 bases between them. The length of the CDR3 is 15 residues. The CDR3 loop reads CASSLQSGVPYEQYF. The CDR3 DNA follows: TGTGCCAGCAGCTTACAGTCAGGGGTTCCCTACGAGCAGTACTTC.